This is a list of T cell receptor beta chains from one sample in a study of blood T cell repertoires in COVID-19. Libraries were prepared by immunoSEQ multiplex PCR; TCRdb keeps only in-frame clonotypes and omits some of them. The repertoire holds approximately 110,000 clones, with approximately 90% as singletons. The sequenced material came from peripheral blood. All receptors come from a human donor in a cohort sampled during active COVID-19. The CDR3 runs from the conserved cysteine through the conserved F or W. The D gene is left open where the match is weak. Rows give clone size only sometimes, using once, few, many, or a class for an expanded clone.

TRBJ1-1 . TRBD1 TRBV15 TGTGCCACCAGCAAAATTACAGGGGACGATGAAGCTTTCTTT CATSKITGDDEAFF
TRBJ1-3 . . TRBV10-3 . CAIVGPGQGRGNTIYF
TRBJ2-4 . . TRBV15 TGTGCCACCAGCAGAGGACCAGGGGGGGCCAAAAACATTCAGTACTTC CATSRGPGGAKNIQYF
TRBJ2-5 . TRBD2 TRBV24-1 TGTGCCACCAGTGACCACCCCACGGGACTAGCGGGAGCGGGGACCCAGTACTTC CATSDHPTGLAGAGTQYF
TRBJ2-7 once . TRBV4-2 TGTGCCAGCAGCCAAGAGGGTAGCGCGAGCTCCTACGAGCAGTACTTC CASSQEGSASSYEQYF
TRBJ2-3 few TRBD2 TRBV10-3 TGTGCCATCGGGTTAGCGGGAGGAGATACGCAGTATTTT CAIGLAGGDTQYF
TRBJ1-2 . TRBD1 TRBV5-5 TGTGCCAGCAGCTTCCGGGACAGGGGAAACTATGGCTACACCTTC CASSFRDRGNYGYTF
TRBJ1-1 . . TRBV11-2 TGTGCCAGCAGCTTAGATCTCCTGGACCGGGGGGGCACTGAAGCTTTCTTT CASSLDLLDRGGTEAFF
TRBJ2-1 . . TRBV19 TGTGCCAGTACCCCCAGGTGGCTAAACAATGAGCAGTTCTTC CASTPRWLNNEQFF
TRBJ1-1 . . TRBV20-1 TGCAGTGCTTCACAGGGTTCGGCTTTCTTT CSASQGSAFF
TRBJ2-5 . . TRBV20-1 TGCAGTGCGCTAGAAGAGACCCAGTACTTC CSALEETQYF
TRBJ2-5 . TRBD1 TRBV24-1 TGTGCCACCAGTGATTCAGGGGGCCAGAAAACCCAGTACTTC CATSDSGGQKTQYF
TRBJ1-1 . . TRBV6-6 TGTGCCAGCAGTTCCGGGACACCCACTGAAGCTTTCTTT CASSSGTPTEAFF
TRBJ2-2 . . TRBV24-1 TGTGCCACCAGTGATTTCGGTCGGGAGTACACCGGGGAGCTGTTTTTT CATSDFGREYTGELFF
TRBJ2-7 . . TRBV7-2 TGTGCCAGCAGCCTATCGTCAGCACCGACAACCTACGAGCAGTACTTC CASSLSSAPTTYEQYF
TRBJ2-4 . TRBD2 TRBV9 TGTGCCAGCAGCGGCGGGGGGGCACAAAACATTCAGTACTTC CASSGGGAQNIQYF
TRBJ1-3 . TRBD1 TRBV9 TGTGCCAGCAGCGTAGGGACAGGAAACTCTGGAAACACCATATATTTT CASSVGTGNSGNTIYF